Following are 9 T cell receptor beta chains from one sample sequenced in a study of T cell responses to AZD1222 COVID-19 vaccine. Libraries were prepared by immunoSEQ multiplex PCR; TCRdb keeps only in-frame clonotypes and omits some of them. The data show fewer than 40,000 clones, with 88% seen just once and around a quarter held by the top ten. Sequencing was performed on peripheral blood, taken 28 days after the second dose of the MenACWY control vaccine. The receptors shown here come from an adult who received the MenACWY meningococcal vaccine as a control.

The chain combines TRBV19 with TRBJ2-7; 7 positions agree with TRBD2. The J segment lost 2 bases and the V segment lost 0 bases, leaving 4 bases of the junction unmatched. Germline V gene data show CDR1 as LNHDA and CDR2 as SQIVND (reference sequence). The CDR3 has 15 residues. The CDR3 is CASSIEASGTYEQYF. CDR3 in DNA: TGTGCCAGTAGTATAGAGGCTAGCGGTACCTACGAGCAGTACTTC.

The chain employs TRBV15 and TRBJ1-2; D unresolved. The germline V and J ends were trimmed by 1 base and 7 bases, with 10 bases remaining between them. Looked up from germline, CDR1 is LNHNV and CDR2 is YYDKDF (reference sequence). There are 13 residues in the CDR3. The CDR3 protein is CATSRADEGGYTF. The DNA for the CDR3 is TGTGCCACCAGCAGAGCCGATGAGGGTGGCTACACCTTC.

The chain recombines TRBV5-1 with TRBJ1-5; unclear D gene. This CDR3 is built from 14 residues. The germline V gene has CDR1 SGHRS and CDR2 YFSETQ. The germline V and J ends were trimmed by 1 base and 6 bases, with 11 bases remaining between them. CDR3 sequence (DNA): TGCGCCAGCAGCTTGTTGCCAGGAAGTCAGCCCCAGCATTTT. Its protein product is CASSLLPGSQPQHF.

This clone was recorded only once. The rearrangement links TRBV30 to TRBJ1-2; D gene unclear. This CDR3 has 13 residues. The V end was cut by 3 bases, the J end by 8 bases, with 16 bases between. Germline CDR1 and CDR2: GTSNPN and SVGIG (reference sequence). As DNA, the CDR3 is TGTGCCTGGAGGGGTACCGGGCCGCAAGGCTACACCTTC. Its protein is CAWRGTGPQGYTF.

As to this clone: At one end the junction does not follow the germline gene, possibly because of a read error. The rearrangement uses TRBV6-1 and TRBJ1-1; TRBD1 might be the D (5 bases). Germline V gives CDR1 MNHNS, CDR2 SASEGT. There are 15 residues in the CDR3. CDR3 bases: TGTGCCAGCAGGGAAGAGGGACTGACGGGGACTGAAGCTTTCTTT. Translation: CASREEGLTGTEAFF.

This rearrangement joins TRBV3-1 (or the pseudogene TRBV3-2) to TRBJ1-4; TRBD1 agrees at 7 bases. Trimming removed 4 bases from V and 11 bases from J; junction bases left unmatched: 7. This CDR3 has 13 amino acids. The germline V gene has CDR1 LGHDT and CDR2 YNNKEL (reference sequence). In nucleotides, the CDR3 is TGTGCCAGCAGCCTTCGACAGGGCCTCAAACTGTTTTTT. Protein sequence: CASSLRQGLKLFF.

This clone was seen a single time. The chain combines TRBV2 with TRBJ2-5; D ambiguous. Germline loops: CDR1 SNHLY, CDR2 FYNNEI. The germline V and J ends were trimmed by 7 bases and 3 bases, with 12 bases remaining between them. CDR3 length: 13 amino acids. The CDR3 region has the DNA TGTGCCAGCACTGGACCTATAGAAGAGACCCAGTACTTC. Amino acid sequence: CASTGPIEETQYF.

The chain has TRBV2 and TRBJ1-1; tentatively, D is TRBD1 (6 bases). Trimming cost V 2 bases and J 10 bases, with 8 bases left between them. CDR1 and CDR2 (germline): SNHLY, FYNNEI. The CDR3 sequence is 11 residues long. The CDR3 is CASSELGGAFF. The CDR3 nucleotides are TGTGCCAGCAGTGAATTAGGGGGAGCTTTCTTT. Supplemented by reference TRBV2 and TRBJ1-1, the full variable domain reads EPEVTQTPSHQVTQMGQEVILRCVPISNHLYFYWYRQILGQKVEFLVSFYNNEISEKSEIFDDQFSVERPDGSNFTLKIRSTKLEDSAMYFCASSELGGAFFGQGTRLTVV.

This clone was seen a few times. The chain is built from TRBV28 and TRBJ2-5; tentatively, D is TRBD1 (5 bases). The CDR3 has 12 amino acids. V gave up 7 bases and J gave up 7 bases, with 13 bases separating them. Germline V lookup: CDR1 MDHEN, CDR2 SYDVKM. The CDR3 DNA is TGTGCCAGCACCGGGCTAAGGGGGACCCAGTACTTC. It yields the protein CASTGLRGTQYF. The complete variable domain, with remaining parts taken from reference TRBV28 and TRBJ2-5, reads DVKVTQSSRYLVKRTGEKVFLECVQDMDHENMFWYRQDPGLGLRLIYFSYDVKMKEKGDIPEGYSVSREKKERFSLILESASTNQTSMYLCASTGLRGTQYFGPGTRLLVL.